The text below deals with one T cell receptor (beta chain). Antigen: not known. The sample is drawn from a study of T cell responses to AZD1222 COVID-19 vaccine. Study-level findings and limits: Two AZD1222 administrations were followed by greater Spike-specific TCR breadth and depth. Donor demographics were predominantly white British with a female majority; clonal diversity may be underestimated.

TCRdb's copy holds only in-frame clones and misses some; the assay was immunoSEQ multiplex PCR. Here the sample spans over 150,000 clones, around 90% being singletons. The sequencing used peripheral blood, collected on day 0 of AZD1222 vaccination. The origin of this receptor is an adult in good health.

The CDR3 DNA reads as TGCGCCAGCAGCCAAGATAGAGCTTACGAGCAGTACTTC. Translated, it gives CASSQDRAYEQYF. The chain combines TRBV4-1 with TRBJ2-7; D gene unclear. Germline assignment: CDR1 MGHRA and CDR2 YSYEKL. The CDR3 has 13 amino acids. Trimming took 0 bases from V and 4 from J, leaving 7 bases between them.